This TCR beta chain was identified in a study of cytotoxic CD8 clonotypes in ibrutinib-treated CLL. About the research overall: Patients attained some 25 partial and 2 complete responses; at median around 68 months, approximately 15 remained remitted while around 12 progressed. The study's findings and limits: Public clonotypes occurred uncommonly; on treatment, they contracted or remained stable.

Regarding this clone: The antigen remains undetermined.

TCRdb's copy holds only in-frame clones and misses some; the assay was immunoSEQ multiplex PCR. In the table there are under 200,000 clones, less than 85% of which are singletons. Looked up from germline, CDR1 is SGHDN and CDR2 is FVKESK. The CDR3 extends over 16 amino acids. Trimming shortened V by 0 bases and J by 1 base, and 12 bases separated the two germline ends. The receptor's source is a human donor with chronic lymphocytic leukemia. Sequenced material: PBMCs, taken after 24 months of ibrutinib treatment. The chain carries TRBV14 and TRBJ1-1, with unresolved D. The CDR3 bases are TGTGCCAGCAGCCAAGATGTGGGGTACTCGAACACTGAAGCTTTCTTT. As protein: CASSQDVGYSNTEAFF.